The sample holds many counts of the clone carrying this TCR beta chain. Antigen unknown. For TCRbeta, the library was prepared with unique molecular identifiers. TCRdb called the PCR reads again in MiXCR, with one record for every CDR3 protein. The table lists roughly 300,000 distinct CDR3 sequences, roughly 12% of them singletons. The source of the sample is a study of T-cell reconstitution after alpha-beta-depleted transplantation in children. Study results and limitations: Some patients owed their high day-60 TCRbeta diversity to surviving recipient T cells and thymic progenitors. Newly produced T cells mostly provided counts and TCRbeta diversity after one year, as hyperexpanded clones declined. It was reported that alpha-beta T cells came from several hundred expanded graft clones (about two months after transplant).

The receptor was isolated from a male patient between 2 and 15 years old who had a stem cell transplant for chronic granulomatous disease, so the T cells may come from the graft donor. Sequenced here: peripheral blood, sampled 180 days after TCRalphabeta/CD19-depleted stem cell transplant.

CDR3 in amino acids: CATSRKHRGFSSDTQYF. CDR3 nucleotides: TGTGCCACCAGCAGAAAGCACCGGGGGTTCAGTTCAGATACGCAGTATTTT. The chain employs TRBV15 and TRBJ2-3; D may be TRBD2 (6 bases). The V gene's germline CDR1 is LNHNV and CDR2 YYDKDF (reference sequence). This CDR3 contains 17 residues. V was cut by 2 bases and J by 4 bases, with 19 bases left in between.